Listed here are 9 T cell receptor beta chains from one sample, sequenced in a study of long-term antiretroviral therapy in people with HIV. immunoSEQ v3.0 was run at survey level. TCRdb's table, derived via immunoSEQ multiplex PCR, lists solely in-frame clones and lacks some. This table holds tens of thousands of clones, around 79% found once. This sample comprised unsorted PBMCs, obtained 1.9 years after starting antiretroviral therapy. These receptors were collected from a man between 18 and 35 years old with HIV.

The table lists this clone with a count of one. In DNA form, the CDR3 reads TGCGCCAGCAGCCCCGGGGGGAGTAGCGGACCTTCATTCTACGAGCAGTACTTC. It codes for CASSPGGSSGPSFYEQYF. This chain joins TRBV4-1 and TRBJ2-7; 7 bases match TRBD2. The CDR3 contains 18 residues. V gave up 4 bases and J gave up 3 bases; unmatched junction bases: 18. CDR1 is MGHRA and CDR2 is YSYEKL in the germline V gene.

The V gene is TRBV4-2, the J gene TRBJ2-1; D tentatively reads TRBD1 or TRBD2 (6 bases each). The V end was cut by 0 bases, the J end by 10 bases, with 16 bases between. In germline, CDR1 is LGHNA, CDR2 YNFKEQ. CDR3 size: 15 residues. The DNA of the CDR3 is TGTGCCAGCAGCCAAGAGGGGGGCGGGAAGGGCGAGCAGTTCTTC. Translating gives CASSQEGGGKGEQFF.

In this sample, this clone turned up a few times. This chain connects TRBV6-1 to TRBJ2-7; D unresolved. Per the germline V gene, CDR1 is MNHNS and CDR2 is SASEGT. Trimming removed 2 bases at V and 5 bases at J, with 10 bases between. This CDR3 is 13 amino acids long. This chain's CDR3 is CASSEYDIDEQYF. CDR3 in DNA: TGTGCCAGCAGTGAATATGATATCGACGAGCAGTACTTC.

The chain joins TRBV29-1 to TRBJ2-1; perhaps D is TRBD1 or TRBD2 (5 bases each). The V and J ends lost 4 bases and 8 bases respectively, with 15 bases between them. In germline, CDR1 is SQVTM, CDR2 ANQGSEA. The CDR3 is 13 amino acids. The CDR3 protein is CSVGDVARDEQFF. In nucleotides, the CDR3 is TGCAGCGTTGGGGACGTAGCCCGGGATGAGCAGTTCTTC.

This clone came up a few times. Relative to the germline gene, one junction end is altered; a read error may explain this. The J gene is TRBJ1-5, the V gene TRBV27; D remains ambiguous. CDR1 and CDR2 (germline): MNHEY, SMNVEV (reference sequence). The CDR3 length is 9 residues. CDR3 amino acids: CASIQPQHF. The CDR3 DNA follows: TGTGCCAGCATTCAGCCCCAGCATTTT.

The sample holds one count of this clone. The genes are TRBV5-1 and TRBJ1-2, with 7 bases aligning to TRBD1. With 4 bases clipped from V and 6 bases from J, the junction kept 3 bases outside the gene matches. CDR1 is SGHRS and CDR2 is YFSETQ in the germline V gene. CDR3 length: 12 amino acids. The CDR3 here is CASSTTGDGYTF. CDR3 bases: TGCGCCAGCAGCACCACAGGGGATGGCTACACCTTC.

This chain links TRBV5-4 with TRBJ2-4, with D perhaps TRBD1 or TRBD2 (5 bases each). V was pared by 4 bases and J by 0 bases, with 14 bases between. The CDR3 consists of 16 residues. Looked up from germline, CDR1 is SGHNT and CDR2 is YYREEE (reference sequence). The CDR3 here is CASSPTRGVAKNIQYF. CDR3 sequence (DNA): TGTGCCAGCAGCCCCACACGAGGGGTAGCCAAAAACATTCAGTACTTC. The entire variable domain, with the rest obtained from reference TRBV5-4 and TRBJ2-4, is as follows: ETGVTQSPTHLIKTRGQQVTLRCSSQSGHNTVSWYQQALGQGPQFIFQYYREEENGRGNFPPRFSGLQFPNYSSELNVNALELDDSALYLCASSPTRGVAKNIQYFGAGTRLSVL.

V gene TRBV4-1 combines with J gene TRBJ2-2; D may be TRBD1 (5 bases). This CDR3 comprises 16 residues. Germline values: CDR1 MGHRA, CDR2 YSYEKL. V was trimmed by 4 bases and J by 1 base, leaving 13 bases between them. CDR3 nucleotide sequence: TGCGCCAGCAGCCCGTCGCAGGGCAGGAACACCGGGGAGCTGTTTTTT. Translating gives CASSPSQGRNTGELFF.

CDR3: CASTNTGGYNEQFF. The CDR3 coding sequence is TGTGCCAGCACAAACACAGGGGGATACAATGAGCAGTTCTTC. V usage is TRBV27 and J usage is TRBJ2-1, with 8 positions matching TRBD1. Germline CDR1 reads MNHEY; CDR2 reads SMNVEV (reference sequence). Trimming cost V 7 bases and J 4 bases; bases outside gene matches: 6. The CDR3 is made up of 14 amino acids.